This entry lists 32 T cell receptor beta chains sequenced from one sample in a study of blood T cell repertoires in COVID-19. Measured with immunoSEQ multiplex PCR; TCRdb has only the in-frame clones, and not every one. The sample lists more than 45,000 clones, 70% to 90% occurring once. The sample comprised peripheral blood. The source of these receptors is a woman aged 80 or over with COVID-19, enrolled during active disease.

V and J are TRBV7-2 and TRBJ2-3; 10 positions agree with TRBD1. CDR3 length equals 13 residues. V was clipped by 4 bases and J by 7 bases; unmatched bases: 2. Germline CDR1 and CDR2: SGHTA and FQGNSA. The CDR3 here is CASSSDRGYTQYF. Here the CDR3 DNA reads TGTGCCAGCAGCTCGGACAGGGGGTATACGCAGTATTTT.

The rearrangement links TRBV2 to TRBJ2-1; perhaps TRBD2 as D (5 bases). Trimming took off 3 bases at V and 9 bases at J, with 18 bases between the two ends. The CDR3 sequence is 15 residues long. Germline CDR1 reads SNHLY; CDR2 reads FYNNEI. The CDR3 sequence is CASSDRTDVFFEQFF. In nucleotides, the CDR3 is TGTGCCAGCAGTGATAGGACTGACGTTTTTTTTGAGCAGTTCTTC.

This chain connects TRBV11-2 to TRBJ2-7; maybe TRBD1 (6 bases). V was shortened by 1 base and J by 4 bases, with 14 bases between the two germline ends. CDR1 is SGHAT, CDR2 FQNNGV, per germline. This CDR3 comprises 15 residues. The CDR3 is CASSLVQGKLYEQYF. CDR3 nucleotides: TGTGCCAGCAGCTTAGTGCAGGGGAAATTATACGAGCAGTACTTC.

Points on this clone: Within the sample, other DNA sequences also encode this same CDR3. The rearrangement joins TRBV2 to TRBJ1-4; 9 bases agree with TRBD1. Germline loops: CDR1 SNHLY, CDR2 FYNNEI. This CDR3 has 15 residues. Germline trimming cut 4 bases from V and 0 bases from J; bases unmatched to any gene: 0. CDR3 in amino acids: CASSGQGATNEKLFF. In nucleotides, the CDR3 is TGTGCCAGCAGTGGACAGGGGGCAACTAATGAAAAACTGTTTTTT.

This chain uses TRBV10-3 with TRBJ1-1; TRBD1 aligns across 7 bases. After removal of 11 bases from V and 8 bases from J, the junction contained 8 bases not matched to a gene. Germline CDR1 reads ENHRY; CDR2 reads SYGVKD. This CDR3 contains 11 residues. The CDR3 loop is CAAGGRGEAFF. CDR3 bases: TGTGCCGCCGGGGGCAGGGGGGAAGCTTTCTTT.

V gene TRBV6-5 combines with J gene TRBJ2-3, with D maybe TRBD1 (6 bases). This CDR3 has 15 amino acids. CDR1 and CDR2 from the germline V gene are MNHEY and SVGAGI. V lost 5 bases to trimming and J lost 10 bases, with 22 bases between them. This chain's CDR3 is CASSRTATRAGAQYF. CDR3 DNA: TGTGCCAGCAGTCGGACAGCGACCCGTGCCGGGGCGCAGTATTTT.

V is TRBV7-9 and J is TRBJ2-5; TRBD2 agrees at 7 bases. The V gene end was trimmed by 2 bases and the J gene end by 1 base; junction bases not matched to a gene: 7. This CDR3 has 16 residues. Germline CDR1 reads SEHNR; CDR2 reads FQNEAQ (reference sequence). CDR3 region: CASSLRGLAAQETQYF. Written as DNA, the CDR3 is TGTGCCAGCAGCTTAAGGGGTCTAGCGGCCCAAGAGACCCAGTACTTC.

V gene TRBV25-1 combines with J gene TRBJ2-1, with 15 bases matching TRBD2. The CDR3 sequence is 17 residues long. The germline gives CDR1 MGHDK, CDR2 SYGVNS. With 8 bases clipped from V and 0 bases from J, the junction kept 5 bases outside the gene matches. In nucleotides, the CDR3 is TGTGCCAGCGCGGGACTAGCGGGAGGAATCTCCTACAATGAGCAGTTCTTC. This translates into CASAGLAGGISYNEQFF.

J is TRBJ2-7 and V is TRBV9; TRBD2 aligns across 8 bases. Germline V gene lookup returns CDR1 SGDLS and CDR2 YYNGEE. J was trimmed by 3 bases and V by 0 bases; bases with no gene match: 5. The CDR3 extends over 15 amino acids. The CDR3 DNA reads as TGTGCCAGCAGCGTAGACAGCGGGAGATACTACGAGCAGTACTTC. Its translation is CASSVDSGRYYEQYF. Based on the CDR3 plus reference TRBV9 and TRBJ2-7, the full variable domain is DSGVTQTPKHLITATGQRVTLRCSPRSGDLSVYWYQQSLDQGLQFLIQYYNGEERAKGNILERFSAQQFPDLHSELNLSSLELGDSALYFCASSVDSGRYYEQYFGPGTRLTVT.

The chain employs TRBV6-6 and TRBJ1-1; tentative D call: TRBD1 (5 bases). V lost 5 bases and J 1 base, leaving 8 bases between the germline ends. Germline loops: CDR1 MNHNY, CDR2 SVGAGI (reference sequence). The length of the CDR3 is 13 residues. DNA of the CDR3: TGTGCCAGCAGTGGACAAGAGAACACTGAAGCTTTCTTT. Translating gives CASSGQENTEAFF.

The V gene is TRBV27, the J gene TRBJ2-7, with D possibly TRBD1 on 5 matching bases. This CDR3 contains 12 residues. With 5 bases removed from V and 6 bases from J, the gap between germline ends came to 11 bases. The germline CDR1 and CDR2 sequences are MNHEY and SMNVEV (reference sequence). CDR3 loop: CASSPGSREQYF. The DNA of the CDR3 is TGTGCCAGCAGTCCAGGGTCACGCGAGCAGTACTTC.

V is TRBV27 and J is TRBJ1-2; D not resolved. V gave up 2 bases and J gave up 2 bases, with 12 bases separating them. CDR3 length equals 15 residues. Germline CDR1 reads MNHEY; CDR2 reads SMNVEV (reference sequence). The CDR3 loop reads CASSLTAGRNYGYTF. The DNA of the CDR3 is TGTGCCAGCAGTTTAACTGCAGGTCGCAACTATGGCTACACCTTC.

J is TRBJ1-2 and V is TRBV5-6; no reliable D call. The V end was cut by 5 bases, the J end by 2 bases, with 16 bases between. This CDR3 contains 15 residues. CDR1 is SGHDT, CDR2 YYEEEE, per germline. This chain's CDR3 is CASSLGSSGNYGYTF. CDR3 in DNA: TGTGCCAGCAGTCTGGGGTCGAGCGGGAACTATGGCTACACCTTC.

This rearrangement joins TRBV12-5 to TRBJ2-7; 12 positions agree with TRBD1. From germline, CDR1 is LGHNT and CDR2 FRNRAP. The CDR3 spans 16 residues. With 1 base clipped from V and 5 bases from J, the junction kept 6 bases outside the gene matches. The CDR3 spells CASGLGVGQGADEQYF. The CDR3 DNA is TGTGCTAGTGGTTTGGGGGTGGGACAGGGGGCTGACGAGCAGTACTTC.

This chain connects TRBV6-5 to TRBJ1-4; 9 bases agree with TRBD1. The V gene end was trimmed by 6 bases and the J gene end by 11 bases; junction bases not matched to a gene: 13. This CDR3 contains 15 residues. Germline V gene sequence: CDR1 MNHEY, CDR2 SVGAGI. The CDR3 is CASRRDRVAHGKLFF. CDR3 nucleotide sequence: TGTGCCAGCAGGAGGGACAGGGTGGCCCACGGGAAACTGTTTTTT.

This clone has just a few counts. CDR3 region: CASSPELGHTEAFF. The CDR3 nucleotides are TGTGCCAGCTCACCGGAATTGGGGCACACTGAAGCTTTCTTT. This chain joins TRBV18 and TRBJ1-1; maybe TRBD1 (5 bases). This CDR3 spans 14 amino acids. Germline-derived CDR1 and CDR2 are KGHSH and LQKENI. V lost 3 bases and J 3 bases, leaving 11 bases between the germline ends.

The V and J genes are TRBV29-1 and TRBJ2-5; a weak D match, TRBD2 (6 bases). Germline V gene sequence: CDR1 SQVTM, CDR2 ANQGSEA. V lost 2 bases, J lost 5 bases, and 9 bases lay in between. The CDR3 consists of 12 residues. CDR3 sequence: CSVESGGETQYF. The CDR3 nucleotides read TGCAGCGTTGAATCTGGGGGGGAGACCCAGTACTTC.

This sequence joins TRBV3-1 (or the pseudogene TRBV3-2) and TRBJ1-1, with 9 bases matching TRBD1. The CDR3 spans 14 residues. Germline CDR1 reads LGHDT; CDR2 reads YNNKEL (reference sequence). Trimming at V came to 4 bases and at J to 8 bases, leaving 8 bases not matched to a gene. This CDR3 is CASSPRDRAREAFF. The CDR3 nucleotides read TGTGCCAGCAGCCCCCGGGACAGGGCTCGAGAAGCTTTCTTT.

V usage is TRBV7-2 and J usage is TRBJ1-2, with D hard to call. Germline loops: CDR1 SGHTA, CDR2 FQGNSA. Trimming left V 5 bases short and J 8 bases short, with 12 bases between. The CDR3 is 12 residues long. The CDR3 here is CASSHSGRGYTF. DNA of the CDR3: TGTGCCAGCAGCCATAGCGGGCGGGGCTACACCTTC. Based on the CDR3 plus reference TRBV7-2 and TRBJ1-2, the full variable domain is GAGVSQSPSNKVTEKGKDVELRCDPISGHTALYWYRQSLGQGLEFLIYFQGNSAPDKSGLPSDRFSAERTGGSVSTLTIQRTQQEDSAVYLCASSHSGRGYTFGSGTRLTVV.

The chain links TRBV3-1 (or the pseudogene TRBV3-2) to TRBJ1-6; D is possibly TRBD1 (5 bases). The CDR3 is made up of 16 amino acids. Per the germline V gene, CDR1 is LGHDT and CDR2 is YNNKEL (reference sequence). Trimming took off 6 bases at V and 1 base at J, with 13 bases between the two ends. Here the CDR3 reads CASRLGGESYNSPLHF. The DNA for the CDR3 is TGTGCCAGCAGGCTGGGGGGGGAGTCCTATAATTCACCCCTCCACTTT.

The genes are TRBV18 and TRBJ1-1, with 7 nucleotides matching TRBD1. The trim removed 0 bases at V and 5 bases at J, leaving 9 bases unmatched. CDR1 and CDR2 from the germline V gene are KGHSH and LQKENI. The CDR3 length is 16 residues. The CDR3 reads CASSPPLRQGKTEAFF. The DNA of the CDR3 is TGTGCCAGCTCACCACCGTTGAGACAGGGTAAGACTGAAGCTTTCTTT.

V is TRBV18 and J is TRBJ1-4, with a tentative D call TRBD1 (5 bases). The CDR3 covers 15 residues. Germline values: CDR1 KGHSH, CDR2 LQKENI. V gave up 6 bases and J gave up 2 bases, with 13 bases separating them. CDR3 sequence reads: CASSGQGRTNEKLFF. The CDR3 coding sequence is TGTGCCAGCTCTGGGCAGGGCCGGACTAATGAAAAACTGTTTTTT.

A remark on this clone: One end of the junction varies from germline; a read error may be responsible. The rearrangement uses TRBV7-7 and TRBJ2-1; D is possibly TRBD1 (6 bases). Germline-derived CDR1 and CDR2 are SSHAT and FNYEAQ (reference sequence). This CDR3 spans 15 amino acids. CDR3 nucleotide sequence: TGTGCTAGCAGCCCCCAGGGGCCACCGACGAATGAGCAGTTCTTC. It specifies CASSPQGPPTNEQFF. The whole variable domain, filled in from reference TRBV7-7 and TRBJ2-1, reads GAGVSQSPRYKVTKRGQDVTLRCDPISSHATLYWYQQALGQGPEFLTYFNYEAQPDKSGLPSDRFSAERPEGSISTLTIQRTEQRDSAMYRCASSPQGPPTNEQFFGPGTRLTVL.

The CDR3 coding sequence is TGCGCCAGCAGCTCTACAGGGCTCCAGCAGTACTTC. Its protein product is CASSSTGLQQYF. The rearrangement links TRBV5-1 to TRBJ2-7; TRBD1 might be the D (6 bases). CDR1 and CDR2 (germline): SGHRS, YFSETQ. V was cut by 3 bases and J by 8 bases, with 12 bases left in between. The CDR3 length is 12 residues.

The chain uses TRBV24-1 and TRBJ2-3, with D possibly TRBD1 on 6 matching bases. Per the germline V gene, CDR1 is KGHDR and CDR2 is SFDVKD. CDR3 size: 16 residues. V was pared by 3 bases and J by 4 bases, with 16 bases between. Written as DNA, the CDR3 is TGTGCCACCAGTGATACCACAGGGAGTAGGGCAGATACGCAGTATTTT. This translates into CATSDTTGSRADTQYF.

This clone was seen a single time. The chain's CDR3 is CASTGLVWKNTEAFF. The CDR3 bases are TGTGCCAGCACAGGGCTGGTCTGGAAGAACACTGAAGCTTTCTTT. The chain recombines TRBV28 with TRBJ1-1; D is perhaps TRBD1 (5 bases). This CDR3 comprises 15 residues. Trimming took off 7 bases at V and 1 base at J, with 16 bases between the two ends. Germline CDR1 and CDR2: MDHEN and SYDVKM.

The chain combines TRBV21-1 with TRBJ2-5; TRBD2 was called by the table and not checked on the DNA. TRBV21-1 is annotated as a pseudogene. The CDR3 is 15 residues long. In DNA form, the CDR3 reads TGTGCCAGCAGCTACACTCTCGGGGGAGAAGAGACCCAGTACTTC. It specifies CASSYTLGGEETQYF.

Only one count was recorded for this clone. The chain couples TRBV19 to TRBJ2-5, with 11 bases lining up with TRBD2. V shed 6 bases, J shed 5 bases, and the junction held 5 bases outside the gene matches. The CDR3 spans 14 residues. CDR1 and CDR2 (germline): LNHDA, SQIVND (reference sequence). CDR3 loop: CASRDSGGAETQYF. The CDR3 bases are TGTGCCAGTAGAGATAGCGGGGGGGCGGAGACCCAGTACTTC.

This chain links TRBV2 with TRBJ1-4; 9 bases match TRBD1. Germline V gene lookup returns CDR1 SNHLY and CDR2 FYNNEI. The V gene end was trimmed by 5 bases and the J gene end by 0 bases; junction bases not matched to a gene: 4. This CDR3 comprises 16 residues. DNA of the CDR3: TGTGCCAGCAGTCTCAGACAGGGGGCAACTAATGAAAAACTGTTTTTT. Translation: CASSLRQGATNEKLFF.

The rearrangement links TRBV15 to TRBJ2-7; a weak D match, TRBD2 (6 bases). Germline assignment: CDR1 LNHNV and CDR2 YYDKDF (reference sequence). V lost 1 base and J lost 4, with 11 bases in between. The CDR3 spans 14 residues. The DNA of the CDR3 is TGTGCCACCAGCAGAGGGGGGACTGAATACGAGCAGTACTTC. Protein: CATSRGGTEYEQYF. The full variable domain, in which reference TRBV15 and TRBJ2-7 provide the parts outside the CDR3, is DAMVIQNPRYQVTQFGKPVTLSCSQTLNHNVMYWYQQKSSQAPKLLFHYYDKDFNNEADTPDNFQSRRPNTSFCFLDIRSPGLGDTAMYLCATSRGGTEYEQYFGPGTRLTVT.

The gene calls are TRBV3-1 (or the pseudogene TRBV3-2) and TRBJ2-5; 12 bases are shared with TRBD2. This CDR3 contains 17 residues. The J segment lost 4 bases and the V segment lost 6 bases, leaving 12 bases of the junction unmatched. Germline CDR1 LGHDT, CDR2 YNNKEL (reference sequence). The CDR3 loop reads CASSLNLAGGRTETQYF. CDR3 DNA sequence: TGTGCCAGCAGTCTAAATCTAGCGGGGGGGCGAACAGAGACCCAGTACTTC.

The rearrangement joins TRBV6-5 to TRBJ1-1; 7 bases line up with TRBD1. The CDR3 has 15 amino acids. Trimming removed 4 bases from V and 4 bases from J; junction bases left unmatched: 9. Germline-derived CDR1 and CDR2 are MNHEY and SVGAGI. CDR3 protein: CASSSRQGWVTEAFF. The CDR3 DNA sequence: TGTGCCAGCAGTTCCAGACAGGGATGGGTCACTGAAGCTTTCTTT.